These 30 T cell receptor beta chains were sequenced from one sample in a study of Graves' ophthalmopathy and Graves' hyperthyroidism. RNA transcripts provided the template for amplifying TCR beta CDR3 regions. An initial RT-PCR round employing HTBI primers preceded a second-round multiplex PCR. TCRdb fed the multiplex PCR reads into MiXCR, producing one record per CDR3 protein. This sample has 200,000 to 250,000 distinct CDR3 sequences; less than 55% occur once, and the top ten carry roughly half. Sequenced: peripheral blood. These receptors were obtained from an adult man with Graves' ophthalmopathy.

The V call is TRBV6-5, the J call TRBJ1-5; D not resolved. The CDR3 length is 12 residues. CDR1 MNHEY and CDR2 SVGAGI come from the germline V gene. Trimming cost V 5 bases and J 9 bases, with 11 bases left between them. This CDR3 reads CASSEAGGPQHF. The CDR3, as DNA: TGTGCCAGCAGTGAAGCGGGAGGGCCCCAGCATTTT.

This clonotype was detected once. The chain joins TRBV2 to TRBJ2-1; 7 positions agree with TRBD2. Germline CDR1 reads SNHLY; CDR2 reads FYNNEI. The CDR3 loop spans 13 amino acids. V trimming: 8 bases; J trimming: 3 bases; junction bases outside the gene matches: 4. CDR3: CASLASGYNEQFF. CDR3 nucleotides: TGTGCCAGCTTGGCTAGCGGCTACAATGAGCAGTTCTTC.

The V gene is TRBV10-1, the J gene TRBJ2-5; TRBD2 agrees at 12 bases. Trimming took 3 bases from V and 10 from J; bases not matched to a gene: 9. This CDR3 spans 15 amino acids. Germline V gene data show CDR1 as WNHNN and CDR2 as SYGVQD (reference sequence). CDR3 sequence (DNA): TGCGCCAGCAGTGAATCCTTGACTAGCGGGGGCAACCAGTACTTC. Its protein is CASSESLTSGGNQYF.

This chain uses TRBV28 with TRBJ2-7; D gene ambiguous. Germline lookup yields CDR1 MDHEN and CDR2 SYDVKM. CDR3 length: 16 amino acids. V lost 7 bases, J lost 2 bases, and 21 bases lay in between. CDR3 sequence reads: CASNPDGAATAYEQYF. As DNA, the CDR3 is TGTGCCAGCAACCCTGACGGTGCAGCGACGGCCTACGAGCAGTACTTC. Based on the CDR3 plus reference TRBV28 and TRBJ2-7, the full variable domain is DVKVTQSSRYLVKRTGEKVFLECVQDMDHENMFWYRQDPGLGLRLIYFSYDVKMKEKGDIPEGYSVSREKKERFSLILESASTNQTSMYLCASNPDGAATAYEQYFGPGTRLTVT.

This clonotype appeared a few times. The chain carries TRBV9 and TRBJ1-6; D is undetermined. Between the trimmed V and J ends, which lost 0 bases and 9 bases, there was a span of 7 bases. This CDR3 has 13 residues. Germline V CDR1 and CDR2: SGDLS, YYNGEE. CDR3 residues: CASSVGGFSPLHF. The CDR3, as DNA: TGTGCCAGCAGCGTAGGAGGGTTTTCACCCCTCCACTTT.

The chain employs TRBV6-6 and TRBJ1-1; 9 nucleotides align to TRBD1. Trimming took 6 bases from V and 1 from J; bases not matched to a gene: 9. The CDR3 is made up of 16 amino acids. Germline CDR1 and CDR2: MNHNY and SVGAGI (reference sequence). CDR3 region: CASRTGTGRGNTEAFF. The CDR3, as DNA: TGTGCCAGCAGGACAGGGACAGGGAGAGGGAACACTGAAGCTTTCTTT.

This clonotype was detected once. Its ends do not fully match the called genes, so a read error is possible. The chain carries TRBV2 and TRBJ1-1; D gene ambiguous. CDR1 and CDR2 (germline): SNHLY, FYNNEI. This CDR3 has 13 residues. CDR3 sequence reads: CASSESLNTEAFF. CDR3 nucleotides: TGTGCCAGCAGTGAATCCCTGAACACCGAAGCTTTCTTT.

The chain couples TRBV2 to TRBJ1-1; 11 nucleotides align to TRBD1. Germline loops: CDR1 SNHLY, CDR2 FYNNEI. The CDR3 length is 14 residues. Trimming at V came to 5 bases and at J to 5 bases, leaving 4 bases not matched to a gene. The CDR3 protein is CASSRDRGNTEAFF. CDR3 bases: TGTGCCAGCAGTAGGGACAGGGGGAATACTGAAGCTTTCTTT.

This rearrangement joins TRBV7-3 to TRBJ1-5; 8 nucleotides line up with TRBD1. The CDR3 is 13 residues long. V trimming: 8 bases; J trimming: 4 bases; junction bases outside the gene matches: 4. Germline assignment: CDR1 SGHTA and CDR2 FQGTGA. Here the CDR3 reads CASSGGVNQPQHF. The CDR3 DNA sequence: TGTGCCAGCTCAGGGGGCGTGAATCAGCCCCAGCATTTT.

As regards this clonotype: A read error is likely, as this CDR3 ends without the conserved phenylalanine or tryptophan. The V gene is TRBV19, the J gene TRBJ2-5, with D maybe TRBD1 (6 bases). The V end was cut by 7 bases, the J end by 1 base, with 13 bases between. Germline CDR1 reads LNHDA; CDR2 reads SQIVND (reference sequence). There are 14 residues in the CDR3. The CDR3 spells CASNALDSQETQYL. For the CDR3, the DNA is TGTGCCAGTAACGCGCTGGACAGCCAAGAGACCCAGTACCTC.

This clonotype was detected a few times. For the CDR3, the DNA is TGTGCCAGCAGCACCCGACAGACAGAGACCCAGTACTTC. Amino acids: CASSTRQTETQYF. The chain links TRBV7-8 to TRBJ2-5, with D perhaps TRBD1 (5 bases). CDR1 is SGHVS and CDR2 is FQNEAQ in the germline V gene. The CDR3 spans 13 residues. V was clipped by 5 bases and J by 4 bases, with 11 bases between them.

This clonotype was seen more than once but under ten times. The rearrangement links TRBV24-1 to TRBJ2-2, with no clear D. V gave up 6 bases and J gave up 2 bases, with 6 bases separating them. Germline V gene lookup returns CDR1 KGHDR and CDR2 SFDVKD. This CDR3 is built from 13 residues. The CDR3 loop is CATSRQNTGELFF. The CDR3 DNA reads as TGTGCCACCAGTAGACAAAACACCGGGGAGCTGTTTTTT.

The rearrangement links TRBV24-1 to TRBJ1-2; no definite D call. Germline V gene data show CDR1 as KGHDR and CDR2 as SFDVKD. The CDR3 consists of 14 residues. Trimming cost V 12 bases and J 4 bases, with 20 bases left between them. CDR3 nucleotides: TGTGCCGCGTTTGTTAGAGGAGATGCCTATGGCTACACCTTC. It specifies CAAFVRGDAYGYTF.

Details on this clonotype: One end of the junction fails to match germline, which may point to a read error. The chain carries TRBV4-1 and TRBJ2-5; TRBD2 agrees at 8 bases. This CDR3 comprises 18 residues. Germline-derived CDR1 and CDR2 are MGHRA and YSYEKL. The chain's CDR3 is CASSQDKARGDLQETQYF. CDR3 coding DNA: TGCGCCAGCAGTCAAGATAAGGCGCGGGGGGACTTACAAGAGACCCAGTACTTC.

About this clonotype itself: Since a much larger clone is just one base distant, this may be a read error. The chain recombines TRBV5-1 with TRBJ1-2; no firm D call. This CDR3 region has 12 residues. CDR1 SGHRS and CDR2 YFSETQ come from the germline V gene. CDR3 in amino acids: CASGLGLRGYTF. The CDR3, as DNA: TGTGCCAGCGGCTTGGGGTTGCGGGGCTACACCTTC. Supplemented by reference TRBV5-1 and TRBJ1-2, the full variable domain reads KAGVTQTPRYLIKTRGQQVTLSCSPISGHRSVSWYQQTPGQGLQFLFEYFSETQRNKGNFPGRFSGRQFSNSRSEMNVSTLELGDSALYLCASGLGLRGYTFGSGTRLTVV.

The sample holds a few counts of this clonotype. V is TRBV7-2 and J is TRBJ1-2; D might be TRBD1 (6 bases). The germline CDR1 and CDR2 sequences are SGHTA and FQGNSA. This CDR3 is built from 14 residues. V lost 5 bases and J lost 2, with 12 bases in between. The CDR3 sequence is CASSLTTGNYGYTF. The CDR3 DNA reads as TGTGCCAGCAGCCTTACGACAGGAAACTATGGCTACACCTTC.

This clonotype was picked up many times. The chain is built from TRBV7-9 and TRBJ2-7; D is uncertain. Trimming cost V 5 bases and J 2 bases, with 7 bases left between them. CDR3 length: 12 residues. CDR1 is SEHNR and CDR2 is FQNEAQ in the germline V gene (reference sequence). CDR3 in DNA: TGTGCCAGCAGCCAAGGGACCTACGAGCAGTACTTC. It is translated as CASSQGTYEQYF.

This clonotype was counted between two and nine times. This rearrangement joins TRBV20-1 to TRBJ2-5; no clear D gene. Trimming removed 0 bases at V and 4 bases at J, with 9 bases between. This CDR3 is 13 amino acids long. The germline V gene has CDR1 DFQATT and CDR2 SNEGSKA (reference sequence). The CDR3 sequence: CSARDPSLETQYF. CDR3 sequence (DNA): TGCAGTGCTAGAGATCCTAGTTTAGAGACCCAGTACTTC.

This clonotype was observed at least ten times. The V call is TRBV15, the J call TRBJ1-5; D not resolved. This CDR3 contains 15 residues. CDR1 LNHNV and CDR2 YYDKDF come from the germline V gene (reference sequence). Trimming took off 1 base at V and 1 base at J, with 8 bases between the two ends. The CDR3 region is CATSRVGSSNQPQHF. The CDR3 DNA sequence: TGTGCCACCAGCAGAGTCGGGTCGAGCAATCAGCCCCAGCATTTT.

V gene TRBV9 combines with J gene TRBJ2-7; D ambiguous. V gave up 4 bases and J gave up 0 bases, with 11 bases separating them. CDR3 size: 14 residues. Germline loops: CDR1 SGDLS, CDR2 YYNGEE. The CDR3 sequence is CASSLAATSYEQYF. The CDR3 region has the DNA TGTGCCAGCAGCTTAGCTGCGACCTCCTACGAGCAGTACTTC.

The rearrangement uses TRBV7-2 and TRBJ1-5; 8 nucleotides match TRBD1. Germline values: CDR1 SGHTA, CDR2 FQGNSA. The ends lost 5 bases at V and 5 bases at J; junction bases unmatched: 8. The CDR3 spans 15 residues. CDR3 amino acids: CASSRQGSSHQPQHF. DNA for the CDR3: TGTGCCAGCAGCCGACAGGGGAGCTCCCATCAGCCCCAGCATTTT.

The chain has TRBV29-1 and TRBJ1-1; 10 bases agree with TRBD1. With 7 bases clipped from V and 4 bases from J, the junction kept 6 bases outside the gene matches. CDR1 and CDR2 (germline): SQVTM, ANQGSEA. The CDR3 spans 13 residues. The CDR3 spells CSADGTGATEAFF. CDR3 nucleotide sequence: TGCAGCGCTGACGGGACAGGGGCCACTGAAGCTTTCTTT.

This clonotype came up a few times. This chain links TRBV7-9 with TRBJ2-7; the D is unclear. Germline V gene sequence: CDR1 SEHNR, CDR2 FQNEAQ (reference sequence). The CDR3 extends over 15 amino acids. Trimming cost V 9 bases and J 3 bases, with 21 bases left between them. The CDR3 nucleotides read TGTGCCAGTAGTATGACTCAACAAGCCGGCTACGAGCAGTACTTC. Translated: CASSMTQQAGYEQYF.

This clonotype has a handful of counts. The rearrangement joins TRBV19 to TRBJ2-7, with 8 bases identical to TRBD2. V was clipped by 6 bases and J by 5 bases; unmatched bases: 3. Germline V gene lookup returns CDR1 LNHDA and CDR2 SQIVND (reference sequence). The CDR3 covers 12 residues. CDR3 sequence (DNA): TGTGCCAGTAGCGGACTAGCTGACGAGCAGTACTTC. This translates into CASSGLADEQYF.

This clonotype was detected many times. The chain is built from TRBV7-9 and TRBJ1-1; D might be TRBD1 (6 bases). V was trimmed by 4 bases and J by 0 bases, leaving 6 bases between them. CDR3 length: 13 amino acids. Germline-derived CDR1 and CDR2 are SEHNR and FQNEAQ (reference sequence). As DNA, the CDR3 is TGTGCCAGCAGCTCAGGGGTGAACACTGAAGCTTTCTTT. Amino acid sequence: CASSSGVNTEAFF.

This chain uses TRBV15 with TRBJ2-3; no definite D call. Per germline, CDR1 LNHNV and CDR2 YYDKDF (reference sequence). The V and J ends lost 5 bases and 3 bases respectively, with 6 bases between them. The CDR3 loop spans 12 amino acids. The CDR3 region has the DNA TGTGCCACCAGCTGGCGTACAGATACGCAGTATTTT. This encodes CATSWRTDTQYF.

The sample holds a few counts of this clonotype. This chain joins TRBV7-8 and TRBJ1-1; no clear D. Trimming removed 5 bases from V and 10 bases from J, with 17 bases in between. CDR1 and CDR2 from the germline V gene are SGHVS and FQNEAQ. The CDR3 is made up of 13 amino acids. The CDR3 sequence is CASSEDQLGIAFF. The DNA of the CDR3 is TGTGCCAGCAGCGAAGACCAACTCGGGATAGCTTTCTTT.

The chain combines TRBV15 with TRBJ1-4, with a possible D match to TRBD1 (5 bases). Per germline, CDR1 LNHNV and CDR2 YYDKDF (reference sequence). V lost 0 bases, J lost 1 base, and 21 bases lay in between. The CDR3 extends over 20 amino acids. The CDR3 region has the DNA TGTGCCACCAGCAGAGATCCGACGGGCAGGGAGGTGGTAACTAATGAAAAACTGTTTTTT. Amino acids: CATSRDPTGREVVTNEKLFF.

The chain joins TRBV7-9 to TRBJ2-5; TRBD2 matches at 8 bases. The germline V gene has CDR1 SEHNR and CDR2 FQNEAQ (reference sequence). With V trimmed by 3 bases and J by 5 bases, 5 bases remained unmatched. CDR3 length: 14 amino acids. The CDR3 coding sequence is TGTGCCAGCAGCTTGCACGGGGGGGACGAGACCCAGTACTTC. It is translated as CASSLHGGDETQYF.

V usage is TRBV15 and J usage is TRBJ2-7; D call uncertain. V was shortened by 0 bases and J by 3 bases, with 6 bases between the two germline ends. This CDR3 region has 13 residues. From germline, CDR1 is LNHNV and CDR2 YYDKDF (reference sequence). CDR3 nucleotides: TGTGCCACCAGCAGAGACCGATTCTACGAGCAGTACTTC. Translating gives CATSRDRFYEQYF.